This T cell receptor (beta chain) emerged from a study of T cell repertoires in cytomegalovirus infection. Looking at the study overall: Public TCR beta signatures marked donors with CMV infection and the matching HLA.

Study-wide results and caveats: Summed frequency of shared TCR beta families picked out CMV carriers who also had the relevant HLA. There were HLA-C-restricted CMV-specific TCR beta clonotypes dominating the ex vivo response.

This CDR3 spans 14 amino acids. The germline V gene encodes CDR1 KGHDR and CDR2 SFDVKD. V was trimmed by 4 bases and J by 7 bases, leaving 13 bases between them. TCRdb recomputed calls from the reads with MiXCR, one row per CDR3 protein. This repertoire shows fewer than 200,000 distinct CDR3 sequences, 13% to 15% found once; its top ten account for 25% to 30%. Note on this clonotype: What it binds is unknown.

This chain links TRBV24-1 with TRBJ2-1; D is ambiguous. The material sequenced was PBMCs. The source is a human donor in good health (CMV status not recorded). Some clones in this sample may be carry-over from other donors' samples. As DNA, the CDR3 is TGTGCCACCAGTGACGCAAGGGCAGTGAATGAGCAGTTCTTC. It yields the protein CATSDARAVNEQFF.